A single sample is the source of the 25 T cell receptor beta chains below, sequenced in a study of CD8 T cells in ankylosing spondylitis. TCRdb redid the calling of the 5' RACE reads with MiXCR, one entry per CDR3 protein. The sample includes 200,000 to 250,000 distinct CDR3 sequences, 20% to 30% of them seen just once. Sequencing was carried out using blood, either unsorted or a sorted T cell fraction (not recorded which). These receptors came from a male donor with ankylosing spondylitis or in good health (not recorded which).

This clonotype was seen a handful of times. The rearrangement joins TRBV29-1 to TRBJ2-5, with TRBD2 matching 7 bases. The CDR3 has 12 amino acids. Losses at the gene ends were 4 bases for V and 5 bases for J; bases not matched to a gene: 4. Per the germline V gene, CDR1 is SQVTM and CDR2 is ANQGSEA. DNA of the CDR3: TGCAGCGTTGCCAGGGAGGGGGAGACCCAGTACTTC. Translation: CSVAREGETQYF.

The J gene is TRBJ2-1, the V gene TRBV29-1, with D possibly matching TRBD2 (5 bases). The V gene lost 7 bases and the J gene lost 0 bases, with 10 bases spanning the gap. The CDR3 totals 13 residues. CDR1 is SQVTM and CDR2 is ANQGSEA in the germline V gene. CDR3 residues: CSDSSGSYNEQFF. The CDR3 DNA sequence: TGCAGCGACTCGAGCGGCTCCTACAATGAGCAGTTCTTC.

This clonotype was seen many times. The rearrangement uses TRBV14 and TRBJ2-1; TRBD2 matches 10 bases. The CDR3 runs 14 residues. Germline lookup yields CDR1 SGHDN and CDR2 FVKESK. The junction had 5 bases not matched to a gene; V was cut back by 0 bases and J by 12 bases. CDR3 loop: CASSQDLLAGTQFF. The CDR3 DNA reads as TGTGCCAGCAGCCAAGATTTACTAGCGGGAACGCAGTTCTTC.

This clonotype was picked up many times. The genes are TRBV13 and TRBJ2-7; D is ambiguous. Germline CDR1 and CDR2: PRHDT and FYEKMQ (reference sequence). The CDR3 length is 14 residues. V lost 3 bases and J 1 base, leaving 10 bases between the germline ends. This chain's CDR3 is CASSFSTESYEQYF. For the CDR3, the DNA is TGTGCCAGCAGCTTTTCCACGGAATCCTACGAGCAGTACTTC.

Only one count was recorded for this clonotype. The J gene is TRBJ1-3, the V gene TRBV20-1; no definite D call. The germline V gene has CDR1 DFQATT and CDR2 SNEGSKA (reference sequence). Trimming cost V 6 bases and J 0 bases, with 15 bases left between them. CDR3 length: 15 residues. CDR3 in amino acids: CSAEEQSYSGNTIYF. In DNA, the CDR3 is TGCAGTGCCGAAGAGCAGAGCTACTCTGGAAACACCATATATTTT.

J is TRBJ2-7 and V is TRBV6-2 or TRBV6-3, with D tentatively TRBD1 (6 bases). The V end lost 8 bases, the J end lost 6 bases, and 14 bases lay between the germline ends. CDR1 MNHEY and CDR2 SVGEGT come from the germline V gene. This CDR3 is 12 amino acids long. CDR3 bases: TGTGCCAGCGGAGGACAGAGCAGCGAGCAGTACTTC. Translated, it gives CASGGQSSEQYF.

The CDR3 nucleotides read TGTGCCAGCAGTTGGGCAGGGCGGGATAATTCACCCCTCCACTTT. Translated: CASSWAGRDNSPLHF. The chain recombines TRBV12-3 or TRBV12-4 with TRBJ1-6; perhaps TRBD1 as D (5 bases). Trimming cost V 4 bases and J 5 bases, with 12 bases left between them. This CDR3 has 15 residues.

This chain uses TRBV20-1 with TRBJ2-3; D might be TRBD2 (6 bases). The CDR3 is made up of 15 amino acids. Per the germline V gene, CDR1 is DFQATT and CDR2 is SNEGSKA (reference sequence). The V end was cut by 3 bases, the J end by 1 base, with 14 bases between. This CDR3 is CSASLLAAGTDTQYF. The CDR3 nucleotides are TGCAGTGCTAGTCTATTAGCGGCAGGCACAGATACGCAGTATTTT.

This clonotype appeared many times. The V and J genes are TRBV29-1 and TRBJ2-1; 13 positions match TRBD2. CDR3 length: 14 amino acids. V lost 5 bases, J lost 8 bases, and 6 bases stayed unmatched. The V gene's germline CDR1 is SQVTM and CDR2 ANQGSEA. The DNA of the CDR3 is TGCAGCGTTAGACTAGCGGGAGGTCGGGATGAGCAGTTCTTC. Protein: CSVRLAGGRDEQFF.

Many counts were recorded for this clonotype. The chain employs TRBV6-1 and TRBJ2-3, with D uncertain. Germline V gene data show CDR1 as MNHNS and CDR2 as SASEGT. Trimming removed 5 bases at V and 1 base at J, with 7 bases between. This CDR3 spans 13 amino acids. Here the CDR3 reads CASSMDRTDTQYF. For the CDR3, the DNA is TGTGCCAGCAGTATGGACCGCACAGATACGCAGTATTTT.

This chain connects TRBV29-1 to TRBJ2-1, with D perhaps matching TRBD1 (6 bases). The germline V and J ends were trimmed by 6 bases and 0 bases, with 21 bases remaining between them. The CDR3 totals 17 residues. Germline V lookup: CDR1 SQVTM, CDR2 ANQGSEA. CDR3 region: CSVPPGQGFRSYNEQFF. The CDR3, as DNA: TGCAGCGTGCCTCCGGGGCAGGGGTTTCGCTCCTACAATGAGCAGTTCTTC.

This clonotype has only a few counts. The V and J genes are TRBV5-1 and TRBJ2-5, with 8 bases lining up with TRBD1. Germline V gene lookup returns CDR1 SGHRS and CDR2 YFSETQ. The CDR3 is 14 amino acids. V was clipped by 4 bases and J by 6 bases; unmatched bases: 8. The CDR3 region has the DNA TGCGCCAGCAGCCAAGGGACAGGCCAGCAGACCCAGTACTTC. Protein: CASSQGTGQQTQYF.

This clonotype was counted at least ten times. The chain carries TRBV29-1 and TRBJ2-3, with D maybe TRBD1 (6 bases). The CDR3 length is 13 residues. Germline V gene sequence: CDR1 SQVTM, CDR2 ANQGSEA. Trimming removed 7 bases at V and 1 base at J, with 12 bases between. The CDR3 loop reads CSADEGGTDTQYF. The CDR3 DNA reads TGCAGCGCAGATGAGGGGGGCACAGATACGCAGTATTTT.

The chain has TRBV20-1 and TRBJ2-1, with 9 bases identical to TRBD1. This CDR3 has 13 residues. Germline CDR1 DFQATT, CDR2 SNEGSKA (reference sequence). V gave up 6 bases and J gave up 4 bases; unmatched junction bases: 4. The CDR3 DNA follows: TGCAGTGCCCAGGGACAGGGTTACAATGAGCAGTTCTTC. Translated, it gives CSAQGQGYNEQFF.

This clonotype has a handful of counts. The chain combines TRBV10-3 with TRBJ1-1; 7 positions agree with TRBD1. V lost 7 bases, J lost 6 bases, and 8 bases stayed unmatched. The CDR3 extends over 13 amino acids. The V gene's germline CDR1 is ENHRY and CDR2 SYGVKD. The CDR3 loop is CAITPDRVAEAFF. CDR3 DNA: TGTGCCATCACCCCCGACAGGGTTGCTGAAGCTTTCTTT.

The rearrangement links TRBV4-3 to TRBJ2-7; 13 bases map to TRBD2. The CDR3 has 16 residues. V trimming: 3 bases; J trimming: 7 bases; junction bases outside the gene matches: 9. Germline V gives CDR1 LGHNA, CDR2 YSLEER. The CDR3, as DNA: TGCGCCAGCAGCCAGGGGACTAGCGGGACCTCTGGGGAGCAGTACTTC. This encodes CASSQGTSGTSGEQYF.

V and J are TRBV5-1 and TRBJ2-3, with 8 positions matching TRBD2. The CDR3 runs to 15 residues. The ends lost 4 bases at V and 5 bases at J; junction bases unmatched: 9. Germline CDR1 is SGHRS and CDR2 is YFSETQ. The CDR3 loop reads CASSQGSGTRDTQYF. The CDR3 DNA follows: TGCGCCAGCAGCCAGGGAAGCGGGACTAGAGATACGCAGTATTTT.

The chain joins TRBV29-1 to TRBJ2-1, with TRBD2 matching over 14 bases. The CDR3 spans 14 residues. V gave up 6 bases and J gave up 5 bases; unmatched junction bases: 3. Germline CDR1 SQVTM, CDR2 ANQGSEA. CDR3 protein: CSVRLAGGNNEQFF. The DNA of the CDR3 is TGCAGCGTGAGACTAGCGGGAGGGAACAATGAGCAGTTCTTC.

This chain links TRBV10-3 with TRBJ2-1, with D tentatively TRBD2 (6 bases). Looked up from germline, CDR1 is ENHRY and CDR2 is SYGVKD. V lost 3 bases and J lost 3, with 21 bases in between. This CDR3 region has 18 residues. The CDR3 sequence is CAISEWLALQRGYNEQFF. The CDR3 DNA reads TGTGCCATCAGTGAATGGCTAGCGCTTCAAAGGGGCTACAATGAGCAGTTCTTC.

This clonotype was observed a handful of times. The V call is TRBV25-1, the J call TRBJ1-5, with no clear D. The CDR3 loop spans 15 amino acids. The V end was cut by 2 bases, the J end by 0 bases, with 8 bases between. Germline CDR1 and CDR2: MGHDK and SYGVNS. The CDR3 DNA sequence: TGTGCCAGCAGTGAAGATGCTTATAGCAATCAGCCCCAGCATTTT. Translating gives CASSEDAYSNQPQHF.

At least ten counts were recorded for this clonotype. The genes are TRBV27 and TRBJ2-5, with 7 bases aligning to TRBD2. CDR3 length equals 15 residues. CDR1 and CDR2 from the germline V gene are MNHEY and SMNVEV (reference sequence). V was pared by 3 bases and J by 4 bases, with 8 bases of the junction left unmatched. The CDR3 is CASSFAGATGETQYF. DNA of the CDR3: TGTGCCAGCAGTTTTGCGGGAGCGACGGGAGAGACCCAGTACTTC.

CDR3 nucleotides: TGTGCCAGCAGCTTAGCACTAGCGGGGGCAGCCTACAATGAGCAGTTCTTC. Translated: CASSLALAGAAYNEQFF. The chain combines TRBV7-9 with TRBJ2-1; 11 bases line up with TRBD2. The junction had 3 bases not matched to a gene; V was cut back by 0 bases and J by 2 bases. Per germline, CDR1 SEHNR and CDR2 FQNEAQ (reference sequence). The CDR3 runs to 17 residues.

Ten or more counts support this clonotype. The V and J genes are TRBV5-1 and TRBJ1-1; 9 bases are shared with TRBD1. Trimming at V came to 4 bases and at J to 8 bases, leaving 6 bases not matched to a gene. Germline CDR1 and CDR2: SGHRS and YFSETQ. This CDR3 region has 13 residues. CDR3 protein: CASSQSGQGEAFF. Written as DNA, the CDR3 is TGCGCCAGCAGCCAATCGGGACAGGGAGAAGCTTTCTTT. Combining the CDR3 with reference TRBV5-1 and TRBJ1-1 gives the whole variable domain KAGVTQTPRYLIKTRGQQVTLSCSPISGHRSVSWYQQTPGQGLQFLFEYFSETQRNKGNFPGRFSGRQFSNSRSEMNVSTLELGDSALYLCASSQSGQGEAFFGQGTRLTVV.

This clonotype showed up many times. The gene calls are TRBV15 and TRBJ1-1; D perhaps matches TRBD1 (5 bases). Looked up from germline, CDR1 is LNHNV and CDR2 is YYDKDF (reference sequence). V shed 3 bases and J shed 1 base, with 15 bases lying between them. This CDR3 contains 16 residues. This chain's CDR3 is CATSSGFRTQNTEAFF. In DNA, the CDR3 is TGTGCCACCAGCAGTGGCTTCAGGACACAGAACACTGAAGCTTTCTTT.

In this sample, this clonotype turned up many times. The chain uses TRBV6-1 and TRBJ1-3; 8 nucleotides agree with TRBD1. Germline trimming cut 10 bases from V and 0 bases from J; bases unmatched to any gene: 5. Germline V gene lookup returns CDR1 MNHNS and CDR2 SASEGT. The CDR3 extends over 14 amino acids. The DNA for the CDR3 is TGTGCCACACGTACAGGGGGCTCTGGAAACACCATATATTTT. It is translated as CATRTGGSGNTIYF.